This is a list of T cell receptor beta chains from one sample in a study of T cell responses to AZD1222 COVID-19 vaccine. Sequencing used immunoSEQ multiplex PCR; TCRdb keeps in-frame clones, though not all of them. The data hold 95,000 to 100,000 clones, with more than 70% observed a single time. The input for sequencing was peripheral blood, taken 28 days after the second AZD1222 dose. These receptor sequences come from an adult who received the AZD1222 COVID-19 vaccine. Both conserved end residues are part of each CDR3. The D gene is left open where the match is weak. Part of the rows lack a size; the others show once, few, many or a class for expanded clones.

abundance	j_gene	v_gene	len	d_gene	CDR3nt	CDR3aa
NA	TRBJ1-1	TRBV28	16	TRBD1	TGTGCCAGCAGTTTAGAGGGGGCCAGCATGAACACTGAAGCTTTCTTT	CASSLEGASMNTEAFF
NA	TRBJ2-7	TRBV10-3	14	TRBD1	TGTGCCATCAGCCCGGGGACAGAAGGCTACGAGCAGTACTTC	CAISPGTEGYEQYF
NA	TRBJ2-2	TRBV5-6	16	TRBD1	TGTGCCAGCAGCACCCCGGGACAGGGGGCCGGCGGGGAGCTGTTTTTT	CASSTPGQGAGGELFF
NA	TRBJ2-7	TRBV28	12	NA	TGTGCCAGCAGTTCTAACAGGGACGGGCGGTGGTTC	CASSSNRDGRWF
NA	TRBJ2-7	TRBV28	15	TRBD2	TGTGCCAGCAGTCCCTCTAGCGGGGGCCTCGCTGAGCAGTACTTC	CASSPSSGGLAEQYF
NA	TRBJ1-1	TRBV19	16	NA	TGTGCCAGTAGTCCCCACCGGGACCGCCTGAACACTGAAGCTTTCTTT	CASSPHRDRLNTEAFF
NA	TRBJ2-3	TRBV7-3	14	NA	TGTGCCAGCAGCTTAATGGGGGGCACAGATACGCAGTATTTT	CASSLMGGTDTQYF
NA	TRBJ2-7	TRBV6-2/TRBV6-3	16	NA	TGTGCCAGCAGCCCGTTTACCGAGACAGGGAGGTACGAGCAGTACTTC	CASSPFTETGRYEQYF
few	TRBJ1-1	TRBV27	13	NA	TGTGCCAGCAGCCACATGTGGGACACTGAAGCTTTCTTT	CASSHMWDTEAFF
once	TRBJ1-1	TRBV7-9	13	NA	TGTGCCAGCAGCTTAGGAACGAGGGGTGAAGCTTTCTTT	CASSLGTRGEAFF
NA	TRBJ1-1	TRBV27	19	TRBD1	TGTGCCAGCAGTTCGAGGACAGGGGGGGGATCTGGGTCGAACACTGAAGCTTTCTTT	CASSSRTGGGSGSNTEAFF
NA	TRBJ2-3	TRBV5-1	13	TRBD2	TGCGCCACCCGCGGGGGTCCCACAGATACGCAGTATTTT	CATRGGPTDTQYF
few	TRBJ2-7	TRBV27	14	NA	TGTGCCAGCAGCTCGGGCCCTAACCTCTACGAGCAGTACTTC	CASSSGPNLYEQYF
NA	TRBJ2-3	TRBV5-1	15	TRBD2	TGCGCCAGCCGGACTAGCGGGGCCGGCACAGATACGCAGTATTTT	CASRTSGAGTDTQYF
NA	TRBJ1-4	TRBV5-1	14	NA	TGCGCCAGCAGACGGGACGGCGGGAATGAAAAACTGTTTTTT	CASRRDGGNEKLFF
NA	TRBJ1-4	TRBV5-1	15	NA	TGCGCCAGCAGCTTGGGAGGAGGGGTATCTGAAAAACTGTTTTTT	CASSLGGGVSEKLFF
NA	TRBJ2-1	TRBV5-6	14	NA	TGTGCCAGCAGCTTGGAGGCAGTGACCAATGAGCAGTTCTTC	CASSLEAVTNEQFF
NA	TRBJ2-7	TRBV27	13	NA	TGTGCCAGCAGCACCTCGGGGAGACCAGAGCAGTACTTC	CASSTSGRPEQYF
NA	TRBJ2-5	TRBV13	18	TRBD2	TGTGCCAGCAGCTGGGGGACTAGCGGGAGGCGAAGGGGAGAGACCCAGTACTTC	CASSWGTSGRRRGETQYF
NA	TRBJ2-1	TRBV4-1	18	TRBD2	TGCGCCAGCAGCCAAGGACTAGCGGGGGGGACCTCCTACAATGAGCAGTTCTTC	CASSQGLAGGTSYNEQFF
NA	TRBJ1-5	TRBV6-1	14	NA	TGTGCCAGCAGTGAAGGCATTGGGTGGCAGCCCCAGCATTTT	CASSEGIGWQPQHF
NA	TRBJ2-5	TRBV5-8	15	TRBD1	TGTGCCAGCAGCAACGAACAGGGGGTAGAAGAGACCCAGTACTTC	CASSNEQGVEETQYF
NA	TRBJ2-3	TRBV30	14	NA	TGTGCCTCCCAGGAGGGGGCAACTATAGATACGCAGTATTTT	CASQEGATIDTQYF
NA	TRBJ1-2	TRBV27	16	NA	TGTGCCAGCAGTCTCCGGGTCGCAGGGGCCTACTATGGCTACACCTTC	CASSLRVAGAYYGYTF
once	TRBJ2-2	TRBV9	15	NA	TGTGCCAGCAGCGCCACAGGGTATGGCACCGGGGAGCTGTTTTTT	CASSATGYGTGELFF
once	TRBJ1-6	TRBV7-7	15	NA	TGTGCTAGCAGCTTGGCGGCAGATGATAATTCACCCCTCCACTTT	CASSLAADDNSPLHF
NA	TRBJ1-1	TRBV28	14	NA	TGTGCCAGCAGTGCCTCTATGAAGAACACTGAAGCTTTCTTT	CASSASMKNTEAFF
NA	TRBJ2-1	TRBV7-2	14	NA	TGTGCCAGCAGCTTAGACGGGGTTAACAATGAGCAGTTCTTC	CASSLDGVNNEQFF
NA	TRBJ1-4	TRBV7-9	15	TRBD1	TGTGCCAGCAGCTTAAAGCAGGGGACAGCTGAAAAACTGTTTTTT	CASSLKQGTAEKLFF
NA	TRBJ2-3	TRBV28	14	NA	TGTGCCAGCAGAGCGGTGGGGTTCACAGATACGCAGTATTTT	CASRAVGFTDTQYF
once	TRBJ1-2	TRBV7-3	15	TRBD1	TGTGCCAGCAGCCCCAGACAGGGGACACTCTATGGCTACACCTTC	CASSPRQGTLYGYTF
once	TRBJ2-7	TRBV28	15	TRBD2	TGTGCCAGCAGTCTCCCAGCTAGCGGGAACATCGAGCAGTACTTC	CASSLPASGNIEQYF
NA	TRBJ1-1	TRBV7-9	15	TRBD1	TGTGCCAGCACCACCCCCAGGACAGGGGATACTGAAGCTTTCTTT	CASTTPRTGDTEAFF
NA	TRBJ2-5	TRBV6-4	17	TRBD1	TGTGCCAGCAGTGACCGGGCCCCGGGACAGGGGGGGAAGACCCAGTACTTC	CASSDRAPGQGGKTQYF
NA	TRBJ2-7	TRBV12-3/TRBV12-4	12	NA	TGTGCCAGCAGTTTAATCGTTTACGAGCAGTACTTC	CASSLIVYEQYF
NA	TRBJ2-7	TRBV13	14	TRBD1	TGTGCCAGCAGCTTCCGGGACAGACGTTACGAGCAGTACTTC	CASSFRDRRYEQYF
NA	TRBJ2-3	TRBV4-3	15	NA	TGCGCCAGCAGCCAGGGAGGGGGGGCCACAGATACGCAGTATTTT	CASSQGGGATDTQYF
NA	TRBJ2-7	TRBV28	14	TRBD1	TGTGCCAGCAGCTATCTTGACAGGGCCTACGAGCAGTACTTC	CASSYLDRAYEQYF
NA	TRBJ1-5	TRBV15	15	NA	TGTGCCACCAGCAGCGGGTGGGAGGGCAATCAGCCCCAGCATTTT	CATSSGWEGNQPQHF
NA	TRBJ2-7	TRBV6-2/TRBV6-3	18	NA	TGTGCCAGCAGCCACCGTTCAGGGACCAAGAATCGGGCCTACGAGCAGTACTTC	CASSHRSGTKNRAYEQYF
NA	TRBJ2-1	TRBV16	14	NA	TGTGCCAGCAGCCAATCGGGGGGGGCAGCGAAGCAGTTCTTC	CASSQSGGAAKQFF
NA	TRBJ1-1	TRBV30	13	NA	TGTGCCTGGAGTGCAGTTTTGAACACTGAAGCTTTCTTT	CAWSAVLNTEAFF
NA	TRBJ2-1	TRBV11-1	16	NA	TGTGCCAGCAGCTTTACACAGAGAGGGGGCTACAATGAGCAGTTCTTC	CASSFTQRGGYNEQFF
NA	TRBJ2-3	TRBV11-2	13	NA	TGTGCCAGCAGCTCGGGACCGGCAGATACGCAGTATTTT	CASSSGPADTQYF
NA	TRBJ2-1	TRBV6-5	15	NA	TGTGCCAGCAGTTACGAAAACTTAGCTGCCGATGAGCAGTTCTTC	CASSYENLAADEQFF
NA	TRBJ2-2	TRBV5-1	16	TRBD1	TGCGCCAGCAGCTTGGCCGGACAGGGGGCAACCGGGGAGCTGTTTTTT	CASSLAGQGATGELFF
NA	TRBJ1-1	TRBV5-4	16	TRBD1	TGTGCCAGCAGTCAACAGGGGGGTAGGGGACACACTGAAGCTTTCTTT	CASSQQGGRGHTEAFF
NA	TRBJ1-2	TRBV4-2	13	NA	TGTGCCAGCAGCCTGGAAGGGTCAAATGGCTACACCTTC	CASSLEGSNGYTF
NA	TRBJ2-3	TRBV30	15	NA	TGTGCCTGGAGTGTACTGGAGGATGACACAGATACGCAGTATTTT	CAWSVLEDDTDTQYF